This T cell receptor beta chain is drawn from a study of blood T cell repertoires in COVID-19. Study at large: Samples taken during acute and convalescent COVID-19 were collected in the United States, Italy and Spain.

This clone has a single count. Only in-frame clones appear in the TCRdb table, and some are missing; sequencing was by immunoSEQ multiplex PCR. The sample includes roughly 500,000 clones, 80% to 90% of them seen just once. Germline CDR1 reads LGHDT; CDR2 reads YNNKEL (reference sequence). V was pared by 8 bases and J by 4 bases, with 14 bases between. The CDR3 is 14 amino acids. The specimen was peripheral blood. The chain recombines TRBV3-1 (or the pseudogene TRBV3-2) with TRBJ2-2; unclear D gene. This clonotype was sampled from a man in his late teens or twenties with COVID-19, enrolled during active disease. CDR3 amino acids: CASSGNRITGELFF. Written as DNA, the CDR3 is TGTGCCAGCTCAGGCAACCGCATCACCGGGGAGCTGTTTTTT.